The 18 T cell receptor beta chains below all came from one sample that was sequenced in a study of lymphopenia after photon versus proton radiotherapy. TCRdb keeps only in-frame clones here, not all; method: immunoSEQ multiplex PCR. The sample shows 65,000 or so clones, roughly 90% of them seen only once. The sample in question was peripheral blood, obtained from a patient treated with proton-based radiotherapy. These receptors all come from an elderly man with esophageal cancer.

The chain couples TRBV6-1 to TRBJ2-7; no reliable D call. Per germline, CDR1 MNHNS and CDR2 SASEGT. Trimming took 2 bases from V and 4 from J, leaving 12 bases between them. This CDR3 is 14 amino acids long. CDR3 in amino acids: CASSENKGGYEQYF. Written as DNA, the CDR3 is TGTGCCAGCAGTGAAAATAAGGGCGGTTACGAGCAGTACTTC.

CDR3 sequence (DNA): TGTGCCTGGATGGCCGCCGGGGGGATCAGCGGGGAGCTGTTTTTT. This sequence encodes CAWMAAGGISGELFF. V usage is TRBV30 and J usage is TRBJ2-2; 7 bases align to TRBD2. The CDR3 loop spans 15 amino acids. Germline lookup yields CDR1 GTSNPN and CDR2 SVGIG (reference sequence). Trimming cost V 4 bases and J 7 bases; bases outside gene matches: 12.

The V call is TRBV11-2, the J call TRBJ2-5, with unresolved D. This CDR3 spans 13 amino acids. Trimming cost V 5 bases and J 4 bases, with 11 bases left between them. Per the germline V gene, CDR1 is SGHAT and CDR2 is FQNNGV. CDR3 coding DNA: TGTGCCAGCAGCCGACCTTATAGAGAGACCCAGTACTTC. The encoded protein is CASSRPYRETQYF.

A single count supports this clone. The CDR3 DNA reads TGTGCCAGCAGTTACTCAGGAGGGGGTGATGAAAAACTGTTTTTT. As protein: CASSYSGGGDEKLFF. V usage is TRBV6-6 and J usage is TRBJ1-4, with D possibly matching TRBD1 (6 bases). The CDR3 sequence is 15 residues long. Germline V gene sequence: CDR1 MNHNY, CDR2 SVGAGI (reference sequence). Between the trimmed V and J ends, which lost 0 bases and 6 bases, there was a span of 11 bases.

This chain connects TRBV14 to TRBJ2-3; D remains unclear. V was pared by 5 bases and J by 0 bases, with 3 bases between. Germline lookup yields CDR1 SGHDN and CDR2 FVKESK. The CDR3 consists of 12 residues. The CDR3 DNA follows: TGTGCCAGCAGCGCTAGCACAGATACGCAGTATTTT. Translating gives CASSASTDTQYF.

The chain employs TRBV7-9 and TRBJ1-5; perhaps TRBD1 as D (5 bases). V was clipped by 5 bases and J by 9 bases, with 14 bases between them. This CDR3 region has 13 residues. CDR1 is SEHNR, CDR2 FQNEAQ, per germline (reference sequence). CDR3: CASSRGADRPQHF. The CDR3 DNA follows: TGTGCCAGCAGCCGAGGGGCGGATCGGCCCCAGCATTTT.

V gene TRBV4-1 combines with J gene TRBJ1-5, with 7 bases fitting TRBD1. The CDR3 sequence is 14 residues long. Looked up from germline, CDR1 is MGHRA and CDR2 is YSYEKL. After removal of 5 bases from V and 9 bases from J, the junction contained 10 bases not matched to a gene. The CDR3: CASSARDSELPQHF. CDR3 nucleotide sequence: TGCGCCAGCAGCGCCCGGGACAGCGAATTGCCCCAGCATTTT.

This sequence joins TRBV19 and TRBJ2-3; no clear D. CDR3 length: 12 residues. In germline, CDR1 is LNHDA, CDR2 SQIVND (reference sequence). Between the trimmed V and J ends, which lost 10 bases and 1 base, there was a span of 9 bases. The CDR3 reads CATAGGTDTQYF. The DNA for the CDR3 is TGTGCCACCGCCGGCGGCACAGATACGCAGTATTTT. Combining the CDR3 with reference TRBV19 and TRBJ2-3 gives the whole variable domain DGGITQSPKYLFRKEGQNVTLSCEQNLNHDAMYWYRQDPGQGLRLIYYSQIVNDFQKGDIAEGYSVSREKKESFPLTVTSAQKNPTAFYLCATAGGTDTQYFGPGTRLTVL.

V gene TRBV2 combines with J gene TRBJ1-5, with 7 nucleotides matching TRBD1. Trimming removed 4 bases from V and 4 bases from J; junction bases left unmatched: 7. CDR3 size: 15 residues. Germline V gene lookup returns CDR1 SNHLY and CDR2 FYNNEI. The CDR3 reads CASSGATGRNQPQHF. The CDR3 nucleotides are TGTGCCAGCAGTGGTGCGACAGGGCGAAATCAGCCCCAGCATTTT.

This chain connects TRBV13 to TRBJ2-1; 7 nucleotides match TRBD2. J lost 9 bases, V lost 5 bases, and 4 bases had no gene match. Germline V CDR1 and CDR2: PRHDT, FYEKMQ (reference sequence). The CDR3 has 12 amino acids. The CDR3 sequence: CASSLSGTEQFF. CDR3 DNA sequence: TGTGCCAGCAGCCTCAGCGGGACTGAGCAGTTCTTC.

The chain combines TRBV7-2 with TRBJ2-2; 8 nucleotides match TRBD1. V shed 5 bases and J 6 bases; nucleotides not matched to a gene: 8. The CDR3 length is 15 residues. The germline V gene has CDR1 SGHTA and CDR2 FQGNSA. The CDR3 DNA sequence: TGTGCCAGCAGCCCCCGGACAGGGTCGGCCGGGGAGCTGTTTTTT. It codes for CASSPRTGSAGELFF.

The CDR3 protein is CASRAGREAHEQYF. The CDR3 region has the DNA TGTGCCAGCAGGGCGGGGCGGGAGGCCCACGAGCAGTACTTC. This chain connects TRBV6-6 to TRBJ2-7, with 8 nucleotides matching TRBD2. Trimming removed 6 bases from V and 5 bases from J; junction bases left unmatched: 9. The CDR3 is 14 residues long. The germline CDR1 and CDR2 sequences are MNHNY and SVGAGI (reference sequence).

This chain joins TRBV18 and TRBJ1-2; maybe TRBD1 (6 bases). CDR3 length: 15 amino acids. The germline CDR1 and CDR2 sequences are KGHSH and LQKENI. V dropped 4 bases and J dropped 1 base, with 13 bases sitting between them. The CDR3 DNA sequence: TGTGCCAGCTCACAGCAGACAGGAATTAACTATGGCTACACCTTC. Translation gives CASSQQTGINYGYTF.

This clone was detected a few times. Germline is not matched at one junction end, which may reflect a read error. The rearrangement uses TRBV10-3 and TRBJ1-1; 10 nucleotides match TRBD1. The CDR3 has 18 amino acids. Germline CDR1 ENHRY, CDR2 SYGVKD. The CDR3 here is CASSSTSGQGWRNTEAFF. The CDR3, as DNA: TGTGCCAGCAGTTCAACATCGGGACAGGGGTGGAGGAACACTGAAGCTTTCTTT.

The J gene is TRBJ1-1, the V gene TRBV27; the match to TRBD1 covers 7 bases. V trimming: 4 bases; J trimming: 4 bases; junction bases outside the gene matches: 9. Per the germline V gene, CDR1 is MNHEY and CDR2 is SMNVEV (reference sequence). The CDR3 runs 15 residues. CDR3 residues: CASSSRTGRGTEAFF. CDR3 sequence (DNA): TGTGCCAGCAGTTCACGGACAGGAAGAGGCACTGAAGCTTTCTTT.

This rearrangement joins TRBV4-3 to TRBJ2-3; 9 nucleotides line up with TRBD2. There are 17 residues in the CDR3. Germline lookup yields CDR1 LGHNA and CDR2 YSLEER. V was pared by 0 bases and J by 4 bases, with 8 bases of the junction left unmatched. The CDR3 DNA is TGCGCCAGCAGCCAAGATCCGACTAGCGGCGAGGCAGATACGCAGTATTTT. Encoded protein: CASSQDPTSGEADTQYF.

This clone occurred a few times. The chain links TRBV30 to TRBJ2-5, with D uncertain. V was trimmed by 1 base and J by 3 bases, leaving 15 bases between them. The CDR3 length is 15 residues. CDR1 and CDR2 from the germline V gene are GTSNPN and SVGIG (reference sequence). The CDR3 bases are TGTGCCTGGAGTGAAGGATCTGGAACTGAAGAGACCCAGTACTTC. Translated, it gives CAWSEGSGTEETQYF.

The chain recombines TRBV7-8 with TRBJ2-7; 11 bases line up with TRBD1. The CDR3 covers 17 residues. In germline, CDR1 is SGHVS, CDR2 FQNEAQ. V lost 6 bases, J lost 3 bases, and 13 bases stayed unmatched. The DNA for the CDR3 is TGTGCCAGCAGTTCTCCAGCCCTCGGGACAGGGGGCTACGAGCAGTACTTC. As protein: CASSSPALGTGGYEQYF.